This is a list of T cell receptor beta chains from one sample in a study of T cells after yellow fever vaccination. TCRdb analysed the 5' RACE reads with MiXCR anew, one entry per CDR3 protein. The sample contains around 330,000 distinct CDR3 sequences, around 3.6% of which appear only once. Sequenced here: PBMCs, sampled on the day of the yellow fever booster vaccination. The source is a man aged 18 to 30 who received the YFV17D yellow fever vaccine. Each CDR3 is given with its conserved first and last residue. The D gene is left open where the match is weak. Some rows have no size entry. The others give once, few or many, or a class for an expanded clone.

D gene: NA
J gene: TRBJ1-5
V gene: TRBV3-1
clone size: many
CDR3 DNA: TGTGCCAGCAGCCAAGATAGGGTGGTGCCCCAGCATTTT
CDR3 protein: CASSQDRVVPQHF

D gene: NA
J gene: TRBJ2-4
V gene: TRBV18
clone size: many
CDR3 DNA: TGTGCCAGCTCACCACCGATTGGGGTTGGCAAAAACATTCAGTACTTC
CDR3 protein: CASSPPIGVGKNIQYF

D gene: NA
J gene: TRBJ1-5
V gene: TRBV5-6
clone size: NA
CDR3 DNA: TGTGCCAGCAGCTTGTCGGACTATAGCAATCAGCCCCAGCATTTT
CDR3 protein: CASSLSDYSNQPQHF

D gene: NA
J gene: TRBJ2-1
V gene: TRBV12-3/TRBV12-4
clone size: many
CDR3 DNA: TGTGCCAGCAGTTTAGGAACACCGGGTGAGCAGTTCTTC
CDR3 protein: CASSLGTPGEQFF

D gene: NA
J gene: TRBJ2-7
V gene: TRBV20-1
clone size: many
CDR3 DNA: TGCAGTGCTAGAGACCAGGCTTCAGCCTCCTACGAGCAGTACTTC
CDR3 protein: CSARDQASASYEQYF

D gene: NA
J gene: TRBJ1-2
V gene: TRBV10-3
clone size: NA
CDR3 DNA: TGTGCCATCAGGGCGGGAACAGCTAACTATGGCTACACCTTC
CDR3 protein: CAIRAGTANYGYTF

D gene: TRBD1
J gene: TRBJ2-1
V gene: TRBV3-1
clone size: NA
CDR3 DNA: TGTGCCAGCAGCCACGGGACAGGGGTCCATGAGCAGTTCTTC
CDR3 protein: CASSHGTGVHEQFF

D gene: NA
J gene: TRBJ2-7
V gene: TRBV5-4
clone size: NA
CDR3 DNA: TGTGCCAGCAGCTTGGACGGCAGGGAGCAGTACTTC
CDR3 protein: CASSLDGREQYF

D gene: NA
J gene: TRBJ1-2
V gene: TRBV7-2
clone size: once
CDR3 DNA: TGTGCCAGCAGCTTGGGGTTCCCTAACTATGGCTTCACCTTC
CDR3 protein: CASSLGFPNYGFTF

D gene: NA
J gene: TRBJ2-2
V gene: TRBV7-3
clone size: many
CDR3 DNA: TGTGCCAGCAGCCGAATCACCGGGGAGCTGTTTTTT
CDR3 protein: CASSRITGELFF

D gene: NA
J gene: TRBJ2-2
V gene: TRBV5-1
clone size: few
CDR3 DNA: TGCGCCAGCAGCAGAGGCGGCACCGGGGAGCTGTTTTTT
CDR3 protein: CASSRGGTGELFF

D gene: NA
J gene: TRBJ2-7
V gene: TRBV7-2
clone size: many
CDR3 DNA: TGTGCCAGCTCATGGGCTTACGAGCAGTACTTC
CDR3 protein: CASSWAYEQYF

D gene: NA
J gene: TRBJ1-2
V gene: TRBV25-1
clone size: few
CDR3 DNA: TGTGCCAGCACCCGGGGGAACCTAGGCGATGGCTACACCTTC
CDR3 protein: CASTRGNLGDGYTF

D gene: TRBD2
J gene: TRBJ2-5
V gene: TRBV6-5
clone size: many
CDR3 DNA: TGTGCCAGCAGTTACTCTAGCGGGGCCCTCAAAGAGACCCAGTACTTC
CDR3 protein: CASSYSSGALKETQYF

D gene: TRBD2
J gene: TRBJ2-1
V gene: TRBV7-8
clone size: NA
CDR3 DNA: TGTGCCAGCAGCTTAGAGCGATGGACTAGTCGGGACAATGAGCAGTTCTTC
CDR3 protein: CASSLERWTSRDNEQFF

D gene: NA
J gene: TRBJ2-3
V gene: TRBV9
clone size: many
CDR3 DNA: TGTGCCAGCAGCGTCGGGGGTTTGGGTGATACGCAGTATTTT
CDR3 protein: CASSVGGLGDTQYF

D gene: TRBD1
J gene: TRBJ2-7
V gene: TRBV20-1
clone size: medium-sized
CDR3 DNA: TGCAGTGCTAGGACAGGGATCCGCTACGAGCAGTACTTC
CDR3 protein: CSARTGIRYEQYF

D gene: NA
J gene: TRBJ2-1
V gene: TRBV4-2
clone size: many
CDR3 DNA: TGTGCCAGCAGCCAAGATATGGGGGAAGGCAATGAGCAGTTCTTC
CDR3 protein: CASSQDMGEGNEQFF

D gene: NA
J gene: TRBJ1-1
V gene: TRBV29-1
clone size: NA
CDR3 DNA: TGCAGCGTTGGTCGCGTAGGGCCGGGAACTGAAGCTTTCTTT
CDR3 protein: CSVGRVGPGTEAFF

D gene: NA
J gene: TRBJ2-1
V gene: TRBV5-1
clone size: many
CDR3 DNA: TGCGCCAGCAGCTTGGCCGAGAGGCTACCCAATGAGCAGTTCTTC
CDR3 protein: CASSLAERLPNEQFF

D gene: NA
J gene: TRBJ1-1
V gene: TRBV20-1
clone size: many
CDR3 DNA: TGCAGTGCTAGGACTACACTTGGAGCTTTCTTT
CDR3 protein: CSARTTLGAFF

D gene: NA
J gene: TRBJ2-1
V gene: TRBV12-3/TRBV12-4
clone size: many
CDR3 DNA: TGTGCCAGCAGCTCCGACAGCAGCTCCTACAATGAGCAGTTCTTC
CDR3 protein: CASSSDSSSYNEQFF

D gene: TRBD1
J gene: TRBJ1-1
V gene: TRBV29-1
clone size: many
CDR3 DNA: TGCAGCGCTGTAGGAGACAGGGCGAACACTGAAGCTTTCTTT
CDR3 protein: CSAVGDRANTEAFF

D gene: TRBD2
J gene: TRBJ2-3
V gene: TRBV3-1
clone size: many
CDR3 DNA: TGTGCCAGCAGCCCGGTGACTAGCGGGCCTGCGGATACGCAGTATTTT
CDR3 protein: CASSPVTSGPADTQYF

D gene: NA
J gene: TRBJ2-2
V gene: TRBV4-2
clone size: few
CDR3 DNA: TGTGCCAGCAGCCAATCGGGGGCCTACACCGGGGAGCTGTTTTTT
CDR3 protein: CASSQSGAYTGELFF

D gene: NA
J gene: TRBJ2-1
V gene: TRBV5-5
clone size: few
CDR3 DNA: TGTGCCAGCAGCTTAGCCAGGGGGGGGTATGAGCAGTTCTTC
CDR3 protein: CASSLARGGYEQFF

D gene: NA
J gene: TRBJ1-2
V gene: TRBV18
clone size: few
CDR3 DNA: TGTGCCAGCTCACTATACACCTTGGCGGATGGCTACACCTTC
CDR3 protein: CASSLYTLADGYTF

D gene: NA
J gene: TRBJ2-5
V gene: TRBV2
clone size: few
CDR3 DNA: TGTGCCAGCAGTGATATTATGGAGACCCAGTACTTC
CDR3 protein: CASSDIMETQYF

D gene: TRBD2
J gene: TRBJ2-1
V gene: TRBV10-3
clone size: NA
CDR3 DNA: TGTGCCATCAGTGGTGGGACTAGCGGGGGGGACCACAATGAGCAGTTCTTC
CDR3 protein: CAISGGTSGGDHNEQFF

D gene: TRBD1
J gene: TRBJ1-4
V gene: TRBV7-6
clone size: many
CDR3 DNA: TGTGCCAGCAGCAGAGACAGGGGCCTAAATGAAAAACTGTTTTTT
CDR3 protein: CASSRDRGLNEKLFF

D gene: NA
J gene: TRBJ2-2
V gene: TRBV4-2
clone size: few
CDR3 DNA: TGTGCCAGCAGCCAAGATCGACAGAGCCTTACCGGGGAGCTGTTTTTT
CDR3 protein: CASSQDRQSLTGELFF